The present entry profiles one T cell receptor beta chain with its context. The data are from a study of blood T cell repertoires in COVID-19. For the study at large: Whether acute or convalescent, the COVID-19 samples came from the United States, Italy and Spain. T cells, B-cell-depleted T cells, or PBMCs supplied cDNA or gDNA.

Patients in Seattle were enrolled during active infection, then followed longitudinally. The CDR3 loop spans 13 amino acids. J lost 4 bases, V lost 11 bases, and 8 bases had no gene match. Germline CDR1 reads MNHEY; CDR2 reads SVGAGI. In the original workflow: Reference gene primer amplification yielded estimated nucleated cell counts. TCRdb's table, derived via immunoSEQ multiplex PCR, lists solely in-frame clones and lacks some. V and J calls and clone size are as listed in that table; D and trimming were resolved from the DNA. The sample includes approximately 200,000 clones, roughly 80% seen only once; the top ten take 10% to 13%.

This sequence originates from a woman of 80 years or more with COVID-19, enrolled during active disease. Sequencing input: peripheral blood. The chain couples TRBV6-5 to TRBJ1-2, with TRBD1 matching 9 bases. CDR3 amino acids: CAARGTGLYGYTF. In nucleotides, the CDR3 is TGTGCCGCCCGTGGGACAGGGCTCTATGGCTACACCTTC.